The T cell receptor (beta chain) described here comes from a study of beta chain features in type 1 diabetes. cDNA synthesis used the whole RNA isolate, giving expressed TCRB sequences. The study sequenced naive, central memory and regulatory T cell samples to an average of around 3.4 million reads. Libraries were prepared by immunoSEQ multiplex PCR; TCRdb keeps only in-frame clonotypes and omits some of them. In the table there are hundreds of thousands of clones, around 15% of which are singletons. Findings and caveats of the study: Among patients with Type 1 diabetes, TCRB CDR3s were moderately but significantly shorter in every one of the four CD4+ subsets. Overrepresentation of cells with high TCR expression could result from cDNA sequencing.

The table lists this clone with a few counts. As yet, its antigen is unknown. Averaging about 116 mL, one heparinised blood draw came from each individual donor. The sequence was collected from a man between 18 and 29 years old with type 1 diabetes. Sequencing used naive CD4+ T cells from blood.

The CDR3 DNA reads as TGTGCCAGCAGTGCCAAGAACCTACCCCTAGCCAAAAACATTCAGTACTTC. The encoded protein is CASSAKNLPLAKNIQYF. The chain employs TRBV2 and TRBJ2-4; no firm D call. The V end was cut by 4 bases, the J end by 0 bases, with 16 bases between. The CDR3 is made up of 17 amino acids. Germline V gene data show CDR1 as SNHLY and CDR2 as FYNNEI.